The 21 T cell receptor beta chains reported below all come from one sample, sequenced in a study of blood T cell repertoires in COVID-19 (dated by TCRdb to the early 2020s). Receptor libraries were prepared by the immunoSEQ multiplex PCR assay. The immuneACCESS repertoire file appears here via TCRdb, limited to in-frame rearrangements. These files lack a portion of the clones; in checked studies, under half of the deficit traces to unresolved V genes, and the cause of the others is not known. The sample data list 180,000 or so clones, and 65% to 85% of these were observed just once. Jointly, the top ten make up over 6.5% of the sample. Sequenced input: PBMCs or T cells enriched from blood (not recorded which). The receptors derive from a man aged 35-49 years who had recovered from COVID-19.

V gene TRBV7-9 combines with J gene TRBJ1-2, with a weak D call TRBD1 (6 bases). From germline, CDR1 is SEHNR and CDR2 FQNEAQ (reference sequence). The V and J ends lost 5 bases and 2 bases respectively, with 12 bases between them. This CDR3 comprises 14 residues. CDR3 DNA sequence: TGTGCCAGCAGCAAACAGGGAGTAAACTATGGCTACACCTTC. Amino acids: CASSKQGVNYGYTF.

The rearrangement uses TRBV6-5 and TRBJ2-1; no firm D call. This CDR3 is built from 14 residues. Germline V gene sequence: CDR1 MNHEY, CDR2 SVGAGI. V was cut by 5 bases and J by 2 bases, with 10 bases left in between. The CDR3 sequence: CASSHEATYNEQFF. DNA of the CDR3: TGTGCCAGCAGTCACGAAGCGACCTACAATGAGCAGTTCTTC.

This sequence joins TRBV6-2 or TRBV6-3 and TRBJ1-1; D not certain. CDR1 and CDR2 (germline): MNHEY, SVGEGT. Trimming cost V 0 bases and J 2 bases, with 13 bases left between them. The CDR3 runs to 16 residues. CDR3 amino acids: CASSYSSPELNTEAFF. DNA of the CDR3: TGTGCCAGCAGTTACTCGAGTCCGGAGCTAAACACTGAAGCTTTCTTT.

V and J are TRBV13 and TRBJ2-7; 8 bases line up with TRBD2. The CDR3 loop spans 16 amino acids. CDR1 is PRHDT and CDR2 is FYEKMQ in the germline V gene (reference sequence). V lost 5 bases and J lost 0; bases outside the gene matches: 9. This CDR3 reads CASSPRGGRRSYEQYF. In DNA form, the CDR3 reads TGTGCCAGCAGCCCTCGGGGGGGACGGCGCTCCTACGAGCAGTACTTC.

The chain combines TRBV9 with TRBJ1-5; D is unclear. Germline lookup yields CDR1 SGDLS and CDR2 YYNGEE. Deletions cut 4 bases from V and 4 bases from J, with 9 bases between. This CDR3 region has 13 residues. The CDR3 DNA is TGTGCCAGCAGCACACACAATAATCAGCCCCAGCATTTT. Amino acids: CASSTHNNQPQHF.

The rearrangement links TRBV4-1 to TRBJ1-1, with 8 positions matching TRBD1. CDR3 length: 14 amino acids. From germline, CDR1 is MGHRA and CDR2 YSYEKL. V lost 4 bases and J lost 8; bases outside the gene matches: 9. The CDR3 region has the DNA TGCGCCAGCAGCCCCGGCGCAGGGGGCTTGGAAGCTTTCTTT. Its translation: CASSPGAGGLEAFF.

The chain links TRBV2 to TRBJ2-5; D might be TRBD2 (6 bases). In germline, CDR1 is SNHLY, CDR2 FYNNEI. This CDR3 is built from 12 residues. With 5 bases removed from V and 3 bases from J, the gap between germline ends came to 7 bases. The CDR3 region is CASSWTKETQYF. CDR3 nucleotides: TGTGCCAGCAGTTGGACTAAAGAGACCCAGTACTTC. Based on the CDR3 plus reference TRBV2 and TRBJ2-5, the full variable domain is EPEVTQTPSHQVTQMGQEVILRCVPISNHLYFYWYRQILGQKVEFLVSFYNNEISEKSEIFDDQFSVERPDGSNFTLKIRSTKLEDSAMYFCASSWTKETQYFGPGTRLLVL.

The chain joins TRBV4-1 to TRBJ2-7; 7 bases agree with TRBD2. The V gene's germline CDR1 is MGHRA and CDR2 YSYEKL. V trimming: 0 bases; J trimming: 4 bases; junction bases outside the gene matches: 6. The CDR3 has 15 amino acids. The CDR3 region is CASSQDWTGGYEQYF. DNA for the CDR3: TGCGCCAGCAGCCAAGATTGGACGGGGGGTTACGAGCAGTACTTC.

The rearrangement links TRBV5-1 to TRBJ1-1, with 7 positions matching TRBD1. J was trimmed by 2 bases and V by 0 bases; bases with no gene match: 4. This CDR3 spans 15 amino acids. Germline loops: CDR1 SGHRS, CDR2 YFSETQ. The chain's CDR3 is CASSLEGTANTEAFF. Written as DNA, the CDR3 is TGCGCCAGCAGCTTGGAAGGGACAGCCAACACTGAAGCTTTCTTT. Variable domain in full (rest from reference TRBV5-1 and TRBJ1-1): KAGVTQTPRYLIKTRGQQVTLSCSPISGHRSVSWYQQTPGQGLQFLFEYFSETQRNKGNFPGRFSGRQFSNSRSEMNVSTLELGDSALYLCASSLEGTANTEAFFGQGTRLTVV.

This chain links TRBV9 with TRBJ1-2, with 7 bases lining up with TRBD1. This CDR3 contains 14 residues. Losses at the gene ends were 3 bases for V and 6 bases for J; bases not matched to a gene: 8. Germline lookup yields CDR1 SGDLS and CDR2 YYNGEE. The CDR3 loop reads CASSATGTQDGYTF. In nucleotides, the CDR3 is TGTGCCAGCAGCGCGACAGGGACGCAGGATGGCTACACCTTC.

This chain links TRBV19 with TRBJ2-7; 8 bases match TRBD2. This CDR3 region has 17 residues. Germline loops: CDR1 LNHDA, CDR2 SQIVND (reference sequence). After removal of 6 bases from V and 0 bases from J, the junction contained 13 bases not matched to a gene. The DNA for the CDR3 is TGTGCCAGTAGCCCCGCTAGCTGGCTAGCGGGCTCCTACGAGCAGTACTTC. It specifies CASSPASWLAGSYEQYF.

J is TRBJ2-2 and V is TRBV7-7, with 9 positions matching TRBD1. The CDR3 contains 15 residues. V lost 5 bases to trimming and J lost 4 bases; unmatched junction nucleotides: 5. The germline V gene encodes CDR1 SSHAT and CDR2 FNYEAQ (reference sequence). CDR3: CASSQGTGSTGELFF. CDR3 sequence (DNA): TGTGCCAGCAGCCAGGGGACAGGGAGCACCGGGGAGCTGTTTTTT.

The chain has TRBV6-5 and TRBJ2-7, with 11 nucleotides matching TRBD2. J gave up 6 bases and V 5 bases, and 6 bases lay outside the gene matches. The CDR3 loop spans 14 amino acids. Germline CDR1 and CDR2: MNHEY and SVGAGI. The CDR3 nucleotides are TGTGCCAGCAGTCCCCCAGGACTAGCGGGCGAGCAGTACTTC. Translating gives CASSPPGLAGEQYF.

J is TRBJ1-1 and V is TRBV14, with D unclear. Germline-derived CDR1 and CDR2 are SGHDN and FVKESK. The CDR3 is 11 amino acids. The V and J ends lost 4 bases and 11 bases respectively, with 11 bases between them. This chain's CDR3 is CASSPGVGAFF. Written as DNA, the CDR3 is TGTGCCAGCAGCCCCGGGGTAGGGGCTTTCTTT. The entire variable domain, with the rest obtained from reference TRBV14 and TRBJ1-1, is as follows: EAGVTQFPSHSVIEKGQTVTLRCDPISGHDNLYWYRRVMGKEIKFLLHFVKESKQDESGMPNNRFLAERTGGTYSTLKVQPAELEDSGVYFCASSPGVGAFFGQGTRLTVV.

The CDR3 DNA follows: TGTGCCAGCAGTTATTATAGCAATCAGCCCCAGCATTTT. The encoded protein is CASSYYSNQPQHF. The chain employs TRBV2 and TRBJ1-5; D is unclear. The germline V and J ends were trimmed by 5 bases and 0 bases, with 5 bases remaining between them. The CDR3 is 13 residues long. Looked up from germline, CDR1 is SNHLY and CDR2 is FYNNEI. Based on the CDR3 plus reference TRBV2 and TRBJ1-5, the full variable domain is EPEVTQTPSHQVTQMGQEVILRCVPISNHLYFYWYRQILGQKVEFLVSFYNNEISEKSEIFDDQFSVERPDGSNFTLKIRSTKLEDSAMYFCASSYYSNQPQHFGDGTRLSIL.

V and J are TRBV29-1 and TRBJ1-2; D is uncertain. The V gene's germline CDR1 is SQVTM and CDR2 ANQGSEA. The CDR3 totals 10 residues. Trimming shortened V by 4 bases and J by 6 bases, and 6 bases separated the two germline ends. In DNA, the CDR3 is TGCAGCGTTGGACACAATGGCTACACCTTC. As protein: CSVGHNGYTF. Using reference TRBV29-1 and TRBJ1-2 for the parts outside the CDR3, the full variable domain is SAVISQKPSRDICQRGTSLTIQCQVDSQVTMMFWYRQQPGQSLTLIATANQGSEATYESGFVIDKFPISRPNLTFSTLTVSNMSPEDSSIYLCSVGHNGYTFGSGTRLTVV.

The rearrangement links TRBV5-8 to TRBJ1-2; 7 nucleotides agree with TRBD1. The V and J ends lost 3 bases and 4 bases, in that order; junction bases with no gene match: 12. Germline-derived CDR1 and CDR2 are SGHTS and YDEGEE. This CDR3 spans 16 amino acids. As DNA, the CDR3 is TGTGCCAGCAGCTCCACCGGGACAGAATCACTCTATGGCTACACCTTC. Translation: CASSSTGTESLYGYTF.

The CDR3 DNA reads TGTGCCAGCAGCTTAGGCCCAGGGCGCGAGCAGTACTTC. It codes for CASSLGPGREQYF. The chain recombines TRBV11-3 with TRBJ2-7; D may be TRBD1 (5 bases). Germline CDR1 and CDR2: SGHNT and YENEEA. V gave up 1 base and J gave up 6 bases, with 10 bases separating them. The length of the CDR3 is 13 residues. The whole variable domain, filled in from reference TRBV11-3 and TRBJ2-7, reads EAGVVQSPRYKIIEKKQPVAFWCNPISGHNTLYWYLQNLGQGPELLIRYENEEAVDDSQLPKDRFSAERLKGVDSTLKIQPAELGDSAVYLCASSLGPGREQYFGPGTRLTVT.

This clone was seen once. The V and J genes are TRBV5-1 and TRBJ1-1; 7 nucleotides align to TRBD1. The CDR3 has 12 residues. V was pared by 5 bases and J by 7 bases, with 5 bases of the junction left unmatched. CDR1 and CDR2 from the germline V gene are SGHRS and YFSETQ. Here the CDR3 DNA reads TGCGCCAGCAGTCCACAGGGGAATGAAGCTTTCTTT. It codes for CASSPQGNEAFF.

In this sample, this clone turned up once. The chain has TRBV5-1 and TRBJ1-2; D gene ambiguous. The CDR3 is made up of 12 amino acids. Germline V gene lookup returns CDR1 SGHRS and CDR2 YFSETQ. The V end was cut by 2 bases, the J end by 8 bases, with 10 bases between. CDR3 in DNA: TGCGCCAGCAGCTTTCCAGGCGGGGGCTACACCTTC. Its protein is CASSFPGGGYTF.

CDR3 nucleotides: TGTGCCAGCAGCTTCAGTCGGGGTTCAGATACGCAGTATTTT. This gives the protein CASSFSRGSDTQYF. The chain links TRBV11-3 to TRBJ2-3, with a tentative D call TRBD2 (5 bases). V was pared by 3 bases and J by 4 bases, with 11 bases between. Germline V gives CDR1 SGHNT, CDR2 YENEEA. This CDR3 spans 14 amino acids.